This TCR beta chain comes out of a study of T cells after yellow fever vaccination. Study outcomes and limitations: Abundant clonotypes from the bulk population could have been carried over as contaminants into FACS-sorted repertoires.

This clonotype has more than one count but fewer than ten. Its antigen is undetermined. They built TCR cDNA with 5'RACE template switching, a step that put in a universal primer site and UMIs. TCRdb fed the 5' RACE reads into MiXCR, producing one record per CDR3 protein. The table includes hundreds of thousands of distinct CDR3 sequences, roughly a sixth detected once. The CDR3 is 15 amino acids. J lost 1 base, V lost 0 bases, and 3 bases had no gene match. The germline CDR1 and CDR2 sequences are DFQATT and SNEGSKA (reference sequence). The chain couples TRBV20-1 to TRBJ1-3, with 7 bases that match TRBD1. This material consisted of PBMCs, taken before the yellow fever booster vaccination. The receptor was derived from a man aged 18-30 years who received the YFV17D yellow fever vaccine. The CDR3 here is CSARDNRGSGNTIYF. The DNA for the CDR3 is TGCAGTGCTAGAGATAACAGGGGATCTGGAAACACCATATATTTT.